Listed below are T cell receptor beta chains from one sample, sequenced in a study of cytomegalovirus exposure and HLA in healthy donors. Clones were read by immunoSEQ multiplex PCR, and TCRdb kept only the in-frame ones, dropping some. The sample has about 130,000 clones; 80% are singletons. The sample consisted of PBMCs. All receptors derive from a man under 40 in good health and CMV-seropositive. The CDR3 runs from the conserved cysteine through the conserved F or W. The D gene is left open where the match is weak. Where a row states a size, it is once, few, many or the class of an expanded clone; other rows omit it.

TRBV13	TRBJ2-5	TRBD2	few	CASSLRLAGGQETQYF	TGTGCCAGCAGCTTACGACTAGCGGGGGGGCAAGAGACCCAGTACTTC
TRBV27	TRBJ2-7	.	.	CASSSSGRPSYEQYF	TGTGCCAGCAGTTCCTCAGGCCGACCTTCCTACGAGCAGTACTTC
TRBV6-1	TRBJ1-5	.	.	CASSGGQYSNQPQHF	TGTGCCAGCAGTGGTGGACAGTATAGCAATCAGCCCCAGCATTTT
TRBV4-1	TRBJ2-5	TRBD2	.	CASSQVGPWTSGGAGETQYF	TGCGCCAGCAGCCAAGTGGGCCCGTGGACTAGCGGGGGGGCGGGAGAGACCCAGTACTTC
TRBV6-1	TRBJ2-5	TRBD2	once	CASSLLAGQETQYF	TGTGCCAGCAGTCTTTTAGCGGGTCAAGAGACCCAGTACTTC
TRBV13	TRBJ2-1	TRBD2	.	CASSSERGPYNEQFF	TGTGCCAGCAGTTCCGAGCGGGGGCCTTACAATGAGCAGTTCTTC
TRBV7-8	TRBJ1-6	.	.	CASSRPSGLNSPLHF	TGTGCCAGCAGCCGTCCGAGCGGCTTGAATTCACCCCTCCACTTT
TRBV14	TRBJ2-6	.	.	CASSQAPGGGANVLTF	TGTGCCAGCAGCCAAGCCCCAGGTGGAGGGGCCAACGTCCTGACTTTC
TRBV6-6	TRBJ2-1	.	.	CAGSLGQGVYNEQFF	TGTGCCGGCAGTTTGGGCCAAGGGGTCTACAATGAGCAGTTCTTC
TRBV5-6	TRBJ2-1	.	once	CASSLLSGNYNEQFF	TGTGCCAGCAGCTTGCTCAGCGGTAACTACAATGAGCAGTTCTTC
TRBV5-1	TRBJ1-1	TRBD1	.	CASSLSQGGPEAFF	TGCGCCAGCAGCTTGTCGCAGGGGGGTCCTGAAGCTTTCTTT
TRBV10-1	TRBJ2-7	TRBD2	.	CASSEGGSSYEQYF	TGCGCCAGCAGTGAGGGCGGGAGCTCCTACGAGCAGTACTTC